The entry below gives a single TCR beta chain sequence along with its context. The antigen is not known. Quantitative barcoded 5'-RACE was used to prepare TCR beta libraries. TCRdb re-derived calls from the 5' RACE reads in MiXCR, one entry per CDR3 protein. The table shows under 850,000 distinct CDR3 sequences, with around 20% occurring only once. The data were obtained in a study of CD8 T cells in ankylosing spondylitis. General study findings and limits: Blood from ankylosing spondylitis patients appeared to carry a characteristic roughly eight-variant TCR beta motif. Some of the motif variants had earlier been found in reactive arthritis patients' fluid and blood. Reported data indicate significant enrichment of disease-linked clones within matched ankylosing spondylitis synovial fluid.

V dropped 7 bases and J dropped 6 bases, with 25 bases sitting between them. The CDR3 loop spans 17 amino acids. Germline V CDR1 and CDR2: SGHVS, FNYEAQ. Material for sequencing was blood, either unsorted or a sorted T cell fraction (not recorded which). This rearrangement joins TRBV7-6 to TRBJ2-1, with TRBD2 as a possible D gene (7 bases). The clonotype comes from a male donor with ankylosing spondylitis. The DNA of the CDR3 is TGTGCCAGCACCCTGGGGGCTAGCGGTGGGGGGAGCAATGAGCAGTTCTTC. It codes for CASTLGASGGGSNEQFF.